A single count supports the clone carrying this T cell receptor (beta chain). Its antigen is currently unknown. These data come from a study of T cell repertoires in cytomegalovirus infection. Study as a whole: Well-studied HLA-B-restricted CMV epitopes were used in the study alongside recently identified HLA-C-restricted ones. It was the public TCR beta signatures that indicated both CMV infection and matching HLA type.

CDR1 is SGHRS and CDR2 is YFSETQ in the germline V gene. V was clipped by 1 base and J by 6 bases, with 22 bases between them. The CDR3 spans 17 residues. The study's findings and limits: Individuals carrying CMV plus the relevant HLA were identified by cumulative frequency of public TCR beta families. CMV-specific TCR beta clonotypes restricted by HLA-C dominated the ex vivo response.

TCRdb ran MiXCR on the reads and lists one entry per CDR3 protein. The repertoire includes some 940,000 distinct CDR3 sequences, approximately 32% of them detected once, and under 15% sits in the top ten. The chain employs TRBV5-1 and TRBJ1-1, with D possibly matching TRBD1 (5 bases). This receptor was identified in a human donor in good health (CMV status not recorded). Some clones in this sample may be carry-over from other donors' samples. This specimen consisted of cultured CD8+ T cells from PBMCs, obtained from culture after CMV antigen stimulation. CDR3 loop: CASSLFRRSGPGAEAFF. CDR3 bases: TGCGCCAGCAGCTTGTTTCGCAGGTCTGGTCCGGGGGCTGAAGCTTTCTTT.